A single T cell receptor beta chain is shown here with its context. The source of the sample is a study of Ad26.COV2.S vaccination and SARS-CoV-2 variants. Measured with immunoSEQ multiplex PCR; TCRdb has only the in-frame clones, and not every one. The sample records a few hundred thousand clones, over 75% being singletons. Treatment: some 20 received Ad26.COV2.S at low or high dose, single or two shots; 5 received placebo; per-sample allocation not given. It was on day 63 after the first vaccine or placebo injection that samples were taken. This vaccine is an Ad26 vector that expresses the Wuhan-strain SARS-CoV-2 spike. The TCR sequence derives from a person between 18 and 65 years old who received the Ad26.COV2.S COVID-19 vaccine or a placebo. This specimen was peripheral blood, taken in a trial of Ad26.COV2.S vaccine versus placebo.

CDR3 residues: CASNTGPYGYTF. DNA of the CDR3: TGTGCCAGCAACACCGGGCCCTATGGCTACACCTTC. This chain joins TRBV9 and TRBJ1-2, with D hard to call. Germline V gene lookup returns CDR1 SGDLS and CDR2 YYNGEE. This CDR3 is built from 12 residues. The germline V and J ends were trimmed by 6 bases and 4 bases, with 10 bases remaining between them.